A selection of T cell receptor beta chains follows, all from one sample in a study of Ad26.COV2.S vaccination and SARS-CoV-2 variants. Here immunoSEQ multiplex PCR was the method, and the copy in TCRdb shows in-frame clones only, minus some. The table records about 480,000 clones, 87% of them present only once. Sequenced material: peripheral blood, taken in a trial of Ad26.COV2.S vaccine versus placebo. The source of these receptors is a person aged 18-65 years who received the Ad26.COV2.S COVID-19 vaccine or a placebo. Each CDR3 is given with its conserved first and last residue. The D gene is left open where the match is weak. Part of the rows lack a size; the others show once, few, many or a class for expanded clones.

TGTGCCAGCAGTCGAAACTCCGGGGCCCGAGTTGATGAGCAGTTCTTC | CASSRNSGARVDEQFF | NA | NA | TRBJ2-1 | TRBV6-6
TGTGCCAGCAGCCGGACGGGTGGACAGTACAATGAGCAGTTCTTC | CASSRTGGQYNEQFF | NA | NA | TRBJ2-1 | TRBV3-1/TRBV3-2
TGTGCCAGCAGTTTTCTGGGGAATAATTCACCCCTCCACTTT | CASSFLGNNSPLHF | NA | NA | TRBJ1-6 | TRBV6-2/TRBV6-3
TGTGCCACCAGCAGAGATCGCGGCAATGAGCAGTTCTTC | CATSRDRGNEQFF | NA | NA | TRBJ2-1 | TRBV15
TGTGCCAGCAGCTTAATTGCACAAGAGACCCAGTACTTC | CASSLIAQETQYF | NA | NA | TRBJ2-5 | TRBV7-3
TGCGCCAGCAGCTTGAAGGGACTAGCGGGAGGAAATGAGCAGTTCTTC | CASSLKGLAGGNEQFF | once | TRBD2 | TRBJ2-1 | TRBV5-1
TGTGCCAGCACCTTTACAGGGGTAGGAGGGACTGAAGCTTTCTTT | CASTFTGVGGTEAFF | NA | TRBD1 | TRBJ1-1 | TRBV28
TGTGCCAGCAGCTTGCGGGGAATCAGCGGCTACAATGAGCAGTTCTTC | CASSLRGISGYNEQFF | NA | NA | TRBJ2-1 | TRBV7-8
TGTGCCAGCAGTGAGTCTGGGACGAACACTGAAGCTTTCTTT | CASSESGTNTEAFF | NA | NA | TRBJ1-1 | TRBV6-1
TGTGCCAGCAGACGAGGGGTTGCGACGAACAGCGCCGGAAACACCATATATTTT | CASRRGVATNSAGNTIYF | once | NA | TRBJ1-3 | TRBV6-6
TGTGCCAGCAAACTCGACAGGGGGCCACAAGAGACCCAGTACTTC | CASKLDRGPQETQYF | NA | TRBD1 | TRBJ2-5 | TRBV7-2
TGTGCCTGGAGTTTGACAGGGGCGGATGAAGCTTTCTTT | CAWSLTGADEAFF | NA | TRBD1 | TRBJ1-1 | TRBV30
TGTGCCAGCAGCATGACAGGGTTTGGGGCCAACGTCCTGACTTTC | CASSMTGFGANVLTF | NA | TRBD1 | TRBJ2-6 | TRBV28
TGTGCCAGCAGCCCCCGACTAGCGAACTCCTACGAGCAGTACTTC | CASSPRLANSYEQYF | NA | TRBD2 | TRBJ2-7 | TRBV9
TGTGCCAGCAGTTTATATTTAGGAGGGAAGGGAGGAAATCAGCCCCAGCATTTT | CASSLYLGGKGGNQPQHF | NA | NA | TRBJ1-5 | TRBV28
TGCAGCGTTGAGATCAAGGGGGCGGATTATGGCTACACCTTC | CSVEIKGADYGYTF | NA | TRBD1 | TRBJ1-2 | TRBV29-1
TGTGCCATCAGCGGGGGACAGCTCTCTGGAAACACCATATATTTT | CAISGGQLSGNTIYF | NA | TRBD1 | TRBJ1-3 | TRBV10-3
TGTGCCTGGAGTGTACTTGGTGGTGAGCAGTTCTTC | CAWSVLGGEQFF | NA | NA | TRBJ2-1 | TRBV30
TGTGCCAGTAGTATTCGGCTCGATCCCCCCTACGAGCAGTACTTC | CASSIRLDPPYEQYF | medium-sized | NA | TRBJ2-7 | TRBV19
TGTGCCAGCAGTGAAGCTGGCAGGCGAAACTATGGCTACACCTTC | CASSEAGRRNYGYTF | NA | NA | TRBJ1-2 | TRBV2
TGTGCCAGCAGTTTATTTCTGGGGACCTACGAGCAGTACTTC | CASSLFLGTYEQYF | NA | NA | TRBJ2-7 | TRBV28
TGTGCCAGCAGCTCCGGGACAGAGTCCGTCGTAAACTTC | CASSSGTESVVNF | many | TRBD1 | TRBJ2-7 | TRBV7-9
TGTGCCAGCAGCTTAGATGCCGGGGGTACGGAGACCCAGTACTTC | CASSLDAGGTETQYF | NA | NA | TRBJ2-5 | TRBV7-2
TGTGCCAGCAGCTTAGTGGGACCTGCGGATACGCAGTATTTT | CASSLVGPADTQYF | NA | NA | TRBJ2-3 | TRBV7-6
TGTGCCAGCAGACCTCAGGAGGGTTCACCCCTCCACTTT | CASRPQEGSPLHF | NA | NA | TRBJ1-6 | TRBV12-3/TRBV12-4
TGTGCCAGCAGACTCACAGGGGCGACAGATACGCAGTATTTT | CASRLTGATDTQYF | NA | TRBD1 | TRBJ2-3 | TRBV27
TGTGCCAGCAGTTCCCCAGCTGGAGGCAGGGGGCGCGGGGCAGATACGCAGTATTTT | CASSSPAGGRGRGADTQYF | NA | TRBD1 | TRBJ2-3 | TRBV28
TGTGCCAGCAGCTTAGACGTCTCGGATGAGCAGTTCTTC | CASSLDVSDEQFF | NA | NA | TRBJ2-1 | TRBV7-9
TGTGCCAGCAGTTCCACCACCGGGACTAGCAAAGCAGATACGCAGTATTTT | CASSSTTGTSKADTQYF | NA | TRBD2 | TRBJ2-3 | TRBV28
TGTGCCAGCAGCTCCGCAGGGACCTACGAGCAGTACTTC | CASSSAGTYEQYF | few | NA | TRBJ2-7 | TRBV4-2
TGTGCCAGTAGTATTCCTACAGGGGCCAATCAGCCCCAGCATTTT | CASSIPTGANQPQHF | NA | TRBD1 | TRBJ1-5 | TRBV19
TGTGCCAGCAGCTTGTTAGACAGGGTCGGGGATGAAGCTTTCTTT | CASSLLDRVGDEAFF | NA | TRBD1 | TRBJ1-1 | TRBV5-6
TGTGCCAGCAGATTCGGGACAGGTAGTGCGTGGGAGCAGTTCTTC | CASRFGTGSAWEQFF | once | TRBD1 | TRBJ2-1 | TRBV7-8
TGTGCCAGCAGTGAAGGGGCTTTAGATACTGAAGCTTTCTTT | CASSEGALDTEAFF | once | NA | TRBJ1-1 | TRBV25-1
TGTGCCTGGACTCGGCCGGGACAGGGGAGGACCGGGGAGCTGTTTTTT | CAWTRPGQGRTGELFF | NA | TRBD1 | TRBJ2-2 | TRBV30
TGTGCCAGCAGCTTACTACCGGGACAGGGGTCCTATGGCTACACCTTC | CASSLLPGQGSYGYTF | NA | TRBD1 | TRBJ1-2 | TRBV11-1
TGTGCCAGCAGCTTAGCGGGATATAGCACGTTGTCTGGCTACACCTTC | CASSLAGYSTLSGYTF | NA | NA | TRBJ1-2 | TRBV7-8
TGTGCCAGCAGCCAAGATTGGGGGCTTCTTGTCGATGAGCAGTTCTTC | CASSQDWGLLVDEQFF | NA | NA | TRBJ2-1 | TRBV14
TGCAGCGTTAGACAGGAACGTTACACTGAAGCTTTCTTT | CSVRQERYTEAFF | NA | NA | TRBJ1-1 | TRBV29-1
TGTGCTAGTGGTTTGGCTGGTAGCGGGAGCGGGTATGAGCAGTTCTTC | CASGLAGSGSGYEQFF | NA | TRBD2 | TRBJ2-1 | TRBV12-5